The TCR beta chain described here comes from a study of blood T cell repertoires in COVID-19. Study background: COVID-19 samples, acute and convalescent, were from the United States, Italy and Spain. The analysed material was cDNA or gDNA that came from T cells, B-cell-depleted T cells, or PBMCs.

The germline CDR1 and CDR2 sequences are MNHEY and SMNVEV (reference sequence). This CDR3 has 15 amino acids. V lost 8 bases to trimming and J lost 6 bases; unmatched junction nucleotides: 15. TCRdb keeps only in-frame clones here, not all; method: immunoSEQ multiplex PCR. The sample lists roughly 180,000 clones; roughly 78% were seen once. This TCR came from a woman aged 55-70 years with COVID-19, enrolled during active disease. V and J are TRBV27 and TRBJ1-2; 7 bases agree with TRBD1. What was sequenced was peripheral blood. The CDR3 bases are TGTGCCAGCTGCCCCCGACAGGGTGGAATACATGGCTACACCTTC. Its protein product is CASCPRQGGIHGYTF.